This TCR beta chain originates from a study of shared clonotypes between healthy human individuals. In the study overall: Each donor's CD4 naive and CD4 memory cells filled three plates apiece, CD8 naive two, and CD8 memory one. Regarding the study as a whole: On the whole, naive subsets had larger estimated richness than memory subsets had. For naive CD4 cells, roughly 5% of clonotypes were shared across a few donors.

As for this clone: No antigen is known for it.

Donors, healthy HIV-negative adults, lacked recent acute infections or vaccinations. CDR1 is MDHEN and CDR2 is SYDVKM in the germline V gene. The trim removed 8 bases at V and 2 bases at J, leaving 12 bases unmatched. This CDR3 region has 15 residues. TCRdb keeps only in-frame clones here, not all; method: immunoSEQ multiplex PCR. The sample lists hundreds of thousands of clones, approximately 97% occurring once. Sequenced input: naive CD4+ T cells sorted from blood. The subset was: CD45RA+ positively selected. V gene TRBV28 combines with J gene TRBJ2-7, with TRBD1 identical over 7 bases. The TCR sequence derives from a woman under 40 in good health. The CDR3 DNA follows: TGTGCCAGCCTAGGCACCGGGACAGCGACCTACGAGCAGTACTTC. Translating it yields CASLGTGTATYEQYF.